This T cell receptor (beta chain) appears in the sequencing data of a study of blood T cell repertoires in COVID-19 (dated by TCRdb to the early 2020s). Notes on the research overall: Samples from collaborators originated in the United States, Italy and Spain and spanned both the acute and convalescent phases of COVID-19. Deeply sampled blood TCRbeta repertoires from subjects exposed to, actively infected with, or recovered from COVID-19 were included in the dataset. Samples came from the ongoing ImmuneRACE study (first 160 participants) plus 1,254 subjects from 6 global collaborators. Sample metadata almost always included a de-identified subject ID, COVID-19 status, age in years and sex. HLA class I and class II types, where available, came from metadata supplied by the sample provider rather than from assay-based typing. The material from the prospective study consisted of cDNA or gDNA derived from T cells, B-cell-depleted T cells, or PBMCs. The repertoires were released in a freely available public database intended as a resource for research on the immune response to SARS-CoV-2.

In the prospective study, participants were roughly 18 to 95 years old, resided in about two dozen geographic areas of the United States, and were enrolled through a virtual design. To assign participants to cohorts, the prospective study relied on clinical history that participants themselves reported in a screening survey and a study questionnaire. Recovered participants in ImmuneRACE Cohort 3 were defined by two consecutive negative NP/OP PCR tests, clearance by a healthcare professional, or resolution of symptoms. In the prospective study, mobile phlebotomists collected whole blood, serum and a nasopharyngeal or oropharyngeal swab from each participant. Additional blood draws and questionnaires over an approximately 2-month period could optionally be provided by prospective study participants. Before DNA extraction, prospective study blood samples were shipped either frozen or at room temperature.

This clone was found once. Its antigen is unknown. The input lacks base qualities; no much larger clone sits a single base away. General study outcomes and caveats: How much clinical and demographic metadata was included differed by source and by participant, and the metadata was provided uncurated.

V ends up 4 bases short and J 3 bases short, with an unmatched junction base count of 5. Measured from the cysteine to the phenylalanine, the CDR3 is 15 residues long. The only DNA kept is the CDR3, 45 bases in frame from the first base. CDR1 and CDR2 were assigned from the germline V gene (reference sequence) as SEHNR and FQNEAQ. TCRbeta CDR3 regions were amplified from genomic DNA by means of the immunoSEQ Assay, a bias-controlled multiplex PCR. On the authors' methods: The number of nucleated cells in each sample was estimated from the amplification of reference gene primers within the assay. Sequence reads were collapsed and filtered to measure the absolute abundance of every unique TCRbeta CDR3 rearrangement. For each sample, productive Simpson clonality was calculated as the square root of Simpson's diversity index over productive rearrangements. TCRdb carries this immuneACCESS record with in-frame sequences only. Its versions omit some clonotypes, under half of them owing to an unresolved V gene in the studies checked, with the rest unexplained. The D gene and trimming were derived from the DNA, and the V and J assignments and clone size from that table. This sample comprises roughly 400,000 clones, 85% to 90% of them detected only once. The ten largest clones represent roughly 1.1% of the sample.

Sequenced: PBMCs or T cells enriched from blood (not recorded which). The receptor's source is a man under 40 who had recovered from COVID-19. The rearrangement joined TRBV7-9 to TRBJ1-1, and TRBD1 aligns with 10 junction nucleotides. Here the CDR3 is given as CASSWGTGAYTEAFF. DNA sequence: TGTGCCAGCAGCTGGGGGACAGGGGCTTACACTGAAGCTTTCTTT.